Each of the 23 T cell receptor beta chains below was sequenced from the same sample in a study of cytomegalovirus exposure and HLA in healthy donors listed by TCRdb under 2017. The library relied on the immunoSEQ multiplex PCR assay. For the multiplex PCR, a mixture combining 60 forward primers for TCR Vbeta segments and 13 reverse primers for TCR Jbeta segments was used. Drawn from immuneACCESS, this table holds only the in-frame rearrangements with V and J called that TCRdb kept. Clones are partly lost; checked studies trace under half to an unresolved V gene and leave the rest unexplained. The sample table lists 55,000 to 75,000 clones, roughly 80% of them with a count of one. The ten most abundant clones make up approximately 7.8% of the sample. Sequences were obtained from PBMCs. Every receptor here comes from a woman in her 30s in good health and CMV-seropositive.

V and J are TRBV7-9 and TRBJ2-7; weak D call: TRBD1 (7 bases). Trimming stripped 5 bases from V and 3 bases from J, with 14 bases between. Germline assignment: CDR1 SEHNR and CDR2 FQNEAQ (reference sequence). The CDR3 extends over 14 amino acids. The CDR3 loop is CASSPGGNIYEQYF. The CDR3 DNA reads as TGTGCCAGCAGCCCAGGGGGGAATATCTACGAGCAGTACTTC.

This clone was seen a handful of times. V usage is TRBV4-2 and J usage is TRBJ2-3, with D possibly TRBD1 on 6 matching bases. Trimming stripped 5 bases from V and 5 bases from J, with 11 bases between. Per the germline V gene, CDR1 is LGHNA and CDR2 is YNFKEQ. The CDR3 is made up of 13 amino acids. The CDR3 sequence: CASSAQGGDTQYF. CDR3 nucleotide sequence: TGTGCCAGCAGCGCACAAGGGGGAGATACGCAGTATTTT.

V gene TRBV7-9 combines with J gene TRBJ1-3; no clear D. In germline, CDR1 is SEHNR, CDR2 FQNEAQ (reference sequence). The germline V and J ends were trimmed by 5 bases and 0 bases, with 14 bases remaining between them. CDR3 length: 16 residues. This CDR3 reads CASSLRAGPSGNTIYF. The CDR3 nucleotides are TGTGCCAGCAGCCTACGTGCGGGTCCCTCTGGAAACACCATATATTTT.

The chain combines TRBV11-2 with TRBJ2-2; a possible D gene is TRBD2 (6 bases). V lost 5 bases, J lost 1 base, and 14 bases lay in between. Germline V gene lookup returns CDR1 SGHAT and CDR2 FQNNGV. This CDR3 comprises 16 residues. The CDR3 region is CASSRTGGVNTGELFF. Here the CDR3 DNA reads TGTGCCAGCAGCCGTACCGGAGGGGTGAACACCGGGGAGCTGTTTTTT.

CDR3 sequence (DNA): TGTGCCAGCAGCACCAGGGGGCGGCGAGAGACCCAGTACTTC. This encodes CASSTRGRRETQYF. The chain uses TRBV2 and TRBJ2-5, with 8 positions matching TRBD1. The length of the CDR3 is 14 residues. The germline V gene encodes CDR1 SNHLY and CDR2 FYNNEI. The V and J ends lost 6 bases and 4 bases, in that order; junction bases with no gene match: 7.

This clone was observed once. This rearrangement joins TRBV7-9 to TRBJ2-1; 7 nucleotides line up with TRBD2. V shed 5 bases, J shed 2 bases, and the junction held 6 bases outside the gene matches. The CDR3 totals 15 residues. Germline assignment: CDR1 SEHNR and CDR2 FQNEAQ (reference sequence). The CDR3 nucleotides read TGTGCCAGCAGCCGTTTGGGGGGGACCTACAATGAGCAGTTCTTC. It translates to CASSRLGGTYNEQFF.

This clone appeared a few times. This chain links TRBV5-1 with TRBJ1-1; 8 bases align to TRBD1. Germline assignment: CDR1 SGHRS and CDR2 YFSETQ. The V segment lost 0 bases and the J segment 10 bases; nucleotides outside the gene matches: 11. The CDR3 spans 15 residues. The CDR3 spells CASSLAGPGQERAFF. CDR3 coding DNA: TGCGCCAGCAGCTTGGCAGGACCGGGACAGGAGAGAGCTTTCTTT.

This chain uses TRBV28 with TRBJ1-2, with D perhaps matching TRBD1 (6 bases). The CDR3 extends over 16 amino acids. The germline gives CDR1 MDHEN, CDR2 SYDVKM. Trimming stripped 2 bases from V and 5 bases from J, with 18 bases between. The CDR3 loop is CASSLPQGGQLYGYTF. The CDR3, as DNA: TGTGCCAGCAGTTTACCACAGGGTGGTCAACTATATGGCTACACCTTC.

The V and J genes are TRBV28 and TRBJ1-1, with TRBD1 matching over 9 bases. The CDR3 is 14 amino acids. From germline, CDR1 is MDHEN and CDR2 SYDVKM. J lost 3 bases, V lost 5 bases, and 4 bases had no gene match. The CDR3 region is CASSLRTGDTEAFF. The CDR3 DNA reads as TGTGCCAGCAGTCTGCGGACAGGGGACACTGAAGCTTTCTTT.

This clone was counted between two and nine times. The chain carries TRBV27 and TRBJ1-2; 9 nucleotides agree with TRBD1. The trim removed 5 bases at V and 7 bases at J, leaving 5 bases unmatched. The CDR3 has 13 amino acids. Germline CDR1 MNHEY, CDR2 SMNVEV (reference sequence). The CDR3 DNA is TGTGCCAGCAGTCCCCGGGACAGGGTTGGCTACACCTTC. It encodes CASSPRDRVGYTF.

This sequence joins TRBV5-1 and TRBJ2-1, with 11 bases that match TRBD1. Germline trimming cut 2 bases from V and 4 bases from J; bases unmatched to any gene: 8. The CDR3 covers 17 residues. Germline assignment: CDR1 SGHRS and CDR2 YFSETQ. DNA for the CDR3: TGCGCCAGCAGCTTCCCCTCTGGGACAGGGGGATACAATGAGCAGTTCTTC. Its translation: CASSFPSGTGGYNEQFF.

The DNA of the CDR3 is TGTGCCAGCAGGGGACAGGAAGGCGGCACCGGGGAGCTGTTTTTT. Encoded protein: CASRGQEGGTGELFF. The chain couples TRBV7-8 to TRBJ2-2, with TRBD1 identical over 8 bases. This CDR3 contains 15 residues. V lost 6 bases, J lost 4 bases, and 7 bases stayed unmatched. Per the germline V gene, CDR1 is SGHVS and CDR2 is FQNEAQ.

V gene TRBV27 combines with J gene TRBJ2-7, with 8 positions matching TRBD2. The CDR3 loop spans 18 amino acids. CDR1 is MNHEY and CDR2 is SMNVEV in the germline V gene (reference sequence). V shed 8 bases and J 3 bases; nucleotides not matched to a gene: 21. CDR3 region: CASGAPRGAGGGDYEQYF. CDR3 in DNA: TGTGCCAGCGGAGCCCCCCGGGGGGCGGGAGGTGGGGACTACGAGCAGTACTTC.

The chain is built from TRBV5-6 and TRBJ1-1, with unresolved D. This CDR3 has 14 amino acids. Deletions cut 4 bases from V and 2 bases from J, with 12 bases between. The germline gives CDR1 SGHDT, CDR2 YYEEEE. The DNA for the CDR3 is TGTGCCAGCAGCCCACTTCGCTCTAACACTGAAGCTTTCTTT. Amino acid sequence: CASSPLRSNTEAFF.

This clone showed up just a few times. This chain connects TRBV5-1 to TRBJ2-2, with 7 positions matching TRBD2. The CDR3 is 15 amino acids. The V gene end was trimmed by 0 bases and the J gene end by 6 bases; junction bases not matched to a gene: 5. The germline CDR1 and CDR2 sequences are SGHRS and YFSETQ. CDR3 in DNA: TGCGCCAGCAGCTTGGCGGCGGGAGTGGCCGGGGAGCTGTTTTTT. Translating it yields CASSLAAGVAGELFF.

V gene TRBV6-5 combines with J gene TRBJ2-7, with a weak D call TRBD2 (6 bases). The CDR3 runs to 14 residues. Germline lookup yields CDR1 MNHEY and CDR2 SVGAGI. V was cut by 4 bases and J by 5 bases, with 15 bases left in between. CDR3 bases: TGTGCCAGCAGTTTTGGGGGAGGAACCAACGAGCAGTACTTC. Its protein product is CASSFGGGTNEQYF.

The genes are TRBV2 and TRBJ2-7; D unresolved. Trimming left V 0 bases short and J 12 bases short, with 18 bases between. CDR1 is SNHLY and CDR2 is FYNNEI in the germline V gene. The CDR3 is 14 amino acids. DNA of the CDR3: TGTGCCAGCAGTGAAGCCCGCCCTCGAGGTCTTTGGTACTTC. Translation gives CASSEARPRGLWYF.

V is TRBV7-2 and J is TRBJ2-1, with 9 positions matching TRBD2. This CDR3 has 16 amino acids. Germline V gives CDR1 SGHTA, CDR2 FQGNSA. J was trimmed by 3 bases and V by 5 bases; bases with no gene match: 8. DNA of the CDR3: TGTGCCAGCAGCCGCCAAGCGGGAGGAAACTACAATGAGCAGTTCTTC. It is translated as CASSRQAGGNYNEQFF.

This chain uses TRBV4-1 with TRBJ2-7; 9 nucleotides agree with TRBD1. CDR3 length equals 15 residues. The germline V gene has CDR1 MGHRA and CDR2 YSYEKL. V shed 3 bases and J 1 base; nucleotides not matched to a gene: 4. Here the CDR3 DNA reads TGCGCCAGCAGCCAGATGACAGGGGGGTCCTACGAGCAGTACTTC. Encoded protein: CASSQMTGGSYEQYF.

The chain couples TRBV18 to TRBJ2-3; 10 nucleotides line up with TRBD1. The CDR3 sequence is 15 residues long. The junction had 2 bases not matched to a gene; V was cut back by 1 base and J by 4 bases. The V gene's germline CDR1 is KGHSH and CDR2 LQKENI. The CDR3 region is CASSPRTGGADTQYF. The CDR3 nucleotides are TGTGCCAGCTCACCACGGACAGGGGGGGCAGATACGCAGTATTTT.

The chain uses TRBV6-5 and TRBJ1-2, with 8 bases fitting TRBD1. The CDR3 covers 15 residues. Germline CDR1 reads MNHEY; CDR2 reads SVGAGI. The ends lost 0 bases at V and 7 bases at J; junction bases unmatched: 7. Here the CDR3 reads CASSYSGWTGSGYTF. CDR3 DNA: TGTGCCAGCAGTTACTCAGGCTGGACAGGGAGTGGCTACACCTTC.

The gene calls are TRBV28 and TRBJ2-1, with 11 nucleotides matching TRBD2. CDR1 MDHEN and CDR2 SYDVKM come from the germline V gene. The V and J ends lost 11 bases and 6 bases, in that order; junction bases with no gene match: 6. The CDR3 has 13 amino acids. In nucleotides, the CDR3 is TGTGCCGGATCTAGCGGGAGGATCAATGAGCAGTTCTTC. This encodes CAGSSGRINEQFF.

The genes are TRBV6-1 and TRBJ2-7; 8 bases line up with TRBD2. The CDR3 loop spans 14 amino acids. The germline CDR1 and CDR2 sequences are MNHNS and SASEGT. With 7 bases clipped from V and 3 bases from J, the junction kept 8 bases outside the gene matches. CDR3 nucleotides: TGTGCCAGCAATTTAGCGGGGCGGATCTACGAGCAGTACTTC. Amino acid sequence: CASNLAGRIYEQYF.